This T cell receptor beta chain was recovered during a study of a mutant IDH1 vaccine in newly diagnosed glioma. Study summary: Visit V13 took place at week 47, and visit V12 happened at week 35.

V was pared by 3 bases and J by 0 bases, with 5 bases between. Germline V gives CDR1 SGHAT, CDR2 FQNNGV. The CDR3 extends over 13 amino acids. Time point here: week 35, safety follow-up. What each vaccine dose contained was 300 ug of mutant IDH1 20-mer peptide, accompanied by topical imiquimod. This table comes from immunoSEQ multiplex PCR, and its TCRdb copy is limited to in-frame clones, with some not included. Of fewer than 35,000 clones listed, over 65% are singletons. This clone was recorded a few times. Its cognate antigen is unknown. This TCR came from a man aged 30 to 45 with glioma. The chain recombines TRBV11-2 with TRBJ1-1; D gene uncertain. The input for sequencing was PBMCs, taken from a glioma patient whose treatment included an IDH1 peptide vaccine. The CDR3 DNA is TGTGCCAGCAGCTTCTCCGTGAACACTGAAGCTTTCTTT. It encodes CASSFSVNTEAFF.